These T cell receptor beta chains were read from a single sample in a study of CD8+ T cells in alopecia areata. Sequenced by immunoSEQ multiplex PCR; TCRdb stores in-frame clones only, minus some. The profile covers more than 110,000 clones, with 45% to 60% appearing a single time and approximately 16% taken by the ten largest. Specimen: CD8+ T cells sorted from blood, collected at week 4, from a patient treated with tofacitinib. These receptor sequences come from a human donor with alopecia areata. CDR3s leave out the opening cysteine and the closing phenylalanine or tryptophan. The order of the fields is J gene, clone size, V gene, CDR3 protein. Some rows mark clone size as missing; the rest say once, few, many or name a class of expanded clone.

>TRBJ2-7|.|TRBV6-5
ASTKALYGSGEQY
>TRBJ2-1|.|TRBV29-1
SVEINEQF
>TRBJ1-1|.|TRBV29-1
SAPRGIEAF
>TRBJ2-5|.|TRBV15
ATAGLALHTYEETQY
>TRBJ2-1|few|TRBV6-1
ASSEGTSGGNEQF
>TRBJ2-5|.|TRBV30
AWNSVQETQY
>TRBJ2-2|few|TRBV2
ASSDPISGELF
>TRBJ2-2|.|TRBV27
ASSSRSNTGELF
>TRBJ2-3|few|TRBV5-1
ASSLDRDSETDTQY
>TRBJ2-1|.|TRBV19
ASSSVPVDEQF
>TRBJ2-7|.|TRBV25-1
ASSDGVYEQY
>TRBJ2-3|few|TRBV10-3
ASSYSGTVSTDTQY
>TRBJ2-4|few|TRBV7-8
ASSEDRGNIQY
>TRBJ2-7|.|TRBV4-1
ASRRQGMDEQY
>TRBJ2-1|.|TRBV4-1
ASSQASDTIDNEQF
>TRBJ2-7|.|TRBV25-1
ASSEYWAGGEQY
>TRBJ1-1|.|TRBV2
ASREPPGQGYTEAF
>TRBJ1-5|.|TRBV10-2
ASSPRGDSNQPQH
>TRBJ1-5|.|TRBV9
ASSRTPDSNQPQH
>TRBJ1-2|.|TRBV6-5
ASSYSWDARDYGYT
>TRBJ2-7|.|TRBV29-1
SVWGLGGDEQY
>TRBJ1-1|.|TRBV2
ASSGTEYSTEAF
>TRBJ1-2|.|TRBV7-9
ASSSPDGFYGYT
>TRBJ2-7|.|TRBV29-1
SVVSGKSYEQY
>TRBJ2-1|.|TRBV9
ASSGTSEGNEQF
>TRBJ2-7|once|TRBV6-5
AVIGQGYEQY
>TRBJ2-3|.|TRBV7-9
ASSLKRQGATDTQY
>TRBJ2-1|.|TRBV30
AWARGSGDNEQF
>TRBJ2-1|few|TRBV25-1
ASSAPGQLYNEQF
>TRBJ2-3|.|TRBV4-3
ASSQDSAESTDTQY
>TRBJ1-1|.|TRBV7-9
ASSLSRGWTEAF
>TRBJ2-7|.|TRBV18
ASSPRDTNPYEQY
>TRBJ2-5|.|TRBV19
ASSIPGRRETQY
>TRBJ1-2|.|TRBV2
ASSEEQGAHGYT
>TRBJ1-1|few|TRBV29-1
SPMGPTEAF
>TRBJ1-2|.|TRBV7-9
ASSLDGWRFGYT
>TRBJ2-7|few|TRBV13
ASSAGAGYEQY
>TRBJ1-5|.|TRBV11-2
ASSLEPGQALPEPQH
>TRBJ2-5|.|TRBV27
ASSWTSSETQY
>TRBJ2-1|.|TRBV7-8
ASSFDRDEQF
>TRBJ2-5|many|TRBV11-2
ASSPTSSQETQY
>TRBJ2-1|.|TRBV4-2
ASSRTSGAIYNEQF
>TRBJ2-1|once|TRBV5-1
ASRRRESSYNEQF
>TRBJ2-1|.|TRBV6-5
ASSTGGAEQF
>TRBJ2-2|few|TRBV7-9
ASSLRDDTGELF
>TRBJ2-1|.|TRBV30
AWSEGTSNEQF
>TRBJ1-5|few|TRBV5-5
ASSSSGAGDQPQH
>TRBJ2-7|.|TRBV7-8
ASSLADGTYEQY
>TRBJ2-1|few|TRBV23-1
ASSHPPRGTNEQF
>TRBJ1-1|.|TRBV7-9
ASSLAQRITEAF
>TRBJ1-2|.|TRBV5-6
ASSFTGVFYGYT
>TRBJ2-1|.|TRBV4-3
ASSQGGTNYNEQF
>TRBJ2-7|.|TRBV7-9
ASSSTRDRGDYEQY
>TRBJ2-3|.|TRBV6-5
ASPSGGALPDTQY
>TRBJ1-1|.|TRBV5-6
ASSNPRSTEAF
>TRBJ2-7|.|TRBV4-3
ASSQVGGRDEQY
>TRBJ2-1|few|TRBV29-1
SVVNNEQF
>TRBJ2-5|.|TRBV30
AWSLGGTETQY
>TRBJ1-5|few|TRBV19
ASSIRDSNQPQH